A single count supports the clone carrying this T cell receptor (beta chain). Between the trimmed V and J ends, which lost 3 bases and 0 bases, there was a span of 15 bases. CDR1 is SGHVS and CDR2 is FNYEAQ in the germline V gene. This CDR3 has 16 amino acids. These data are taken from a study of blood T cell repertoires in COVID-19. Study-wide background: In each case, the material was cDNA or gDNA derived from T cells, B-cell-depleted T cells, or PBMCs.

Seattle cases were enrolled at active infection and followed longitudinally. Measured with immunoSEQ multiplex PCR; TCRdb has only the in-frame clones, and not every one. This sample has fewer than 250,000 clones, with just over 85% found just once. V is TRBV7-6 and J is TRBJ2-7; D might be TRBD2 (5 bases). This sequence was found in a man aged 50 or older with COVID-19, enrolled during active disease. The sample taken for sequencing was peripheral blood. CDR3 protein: CASSFGEGPTSYEQYF. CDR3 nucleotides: TGTGCCAGCAGCTTCGGAGAGGGCCCTACCTCCTACGAGCAGTACTTC.